Shown below are 10 T cell receptor beta chains from a single sample sequenced in a study of T cell changes during pregnancy in multiple sclerosis. This table comes from immunoSEQ multiplex PCR, and its TCRdb copy is limited to in-frame clones, with some not included. The sample yields more than 50,000 clones, under 95% seen once. The sequenced sample was CD4+ T cells from peripheral blood mononuclear cells, obtained after pregnancy. The receptors here all came from a female donor in good health, enrolled as a control in a pregnancy study.

The V call is TRBV5-1, the J call TRBJ1-2, with 10 bases lining up with TRBD1. The V gene end was trimmed by 4 bases and the J gene end by 7 bases; junction bases not matched to a gene: 10. From germline, CDR1 is SGHRS and CDR2 YFSETQ. The CDR3 totals 15 residues. The CDR3 nucleotides read TGCGCCAGCAGCGAATCCGGGACAGGGGTTTTTGGCTACACCTTC. As protein: CASSESGTGVFGYTF. Full variable domain (rest looked up from reference TRBV5-1 and TRBJ1-2): KAGVTQTPRYLIKTRGQQVTLSCSPISGHRSVSWYQQTPGQGLQFLFEYFSETQRNKGNFPGRFSGRQFSNSRSEMNVSTLELGDSALYLCASSESGTGVFGYTFGSGTRLTVV.

The chain combines TRBV4-2 with TRBJ2-1; D possibly corresponds to TRBD2 (6 bases). Trimming left V 3 bases short and J 6 bases short, with 18 bases between. The CDR3 is 16 amino acids. Germline V gene lookup returns CDR1 LGHNA and CDR2 YNFKEQ. The CDR3 sequence: CASSQRPEGGGNEQFF. CDR3 nucleotides: TGTGCCAGCAGCCAGAGGCCGGAGGGAGGTGGCAATGAGCAGTTCTTC.

CDR3 nucleotide sequence: TGTGCCAGTAGTACGGGAATGAACACTGAAGCTTTCTTT. This codes for CASSTGMNTEAFF. This sequence joins TRBV19 and TRBJ1-1; D call uncertain. CDR3 length: 13 residues. Germline V lookup: CDR1 LNHDA, CDR2 SQIVND (reference sequence). V lost 4 bases, J lost 0 bases, and 6 bases lay in between.

The genes are TRBV19 and TRBJ1-1, with D possibly being TRBD1 (5 bases). V lost 0 bases and J lost 1, with 9 bases in between. Looked up from germline, CDR1 is LNHDA and CDR2 is SQIVND (reference sequence). CDR3 length equals 15 residues. CDR3 region: CASSIELQGNTEAFF. CDR3 bases: TGTGCCAGTAGTATAGAACTGCAGGGGAACACTGAAGCTTTCTTT.

The chain combines TRBV7-2 with TRBJ2-1; 13 bases align to TRBD2. Germline values: CDR1 SGHTA, CDR2 FQGNSA. With 1 base clipped from V and 6 bases from J, the junction kept 0 bases outside the gene matches. This CDR3 region has 15 residues. The CDR3 DNA follows: TGTGCCAGCAGCTTAGGACTAGCGGGGGGCAATGAGCAGTTCTTC. Encoded protein: CASSLGLAGGNEQFF. The variable domain in full, completed from reference TRBV7-2 and TRBJ2-1, reads GAGVSQSPSNKVTEKGKDVELRCDPISGHTALYWYRQSLGQGLEFLIYFQGNSAPDKSGLPSDRFSAERTGGSVSTLTIQRTQQEDSAVYLCASSLGLAGGNEQFFGPGTRLTVL.

CDR3 residues: CASSAGQAMAEAFF. In nucleotides, the CDR3 is TGTGCCAGCAGCGCAGGGCAGGCTATGGCTGAAGCTTTCTTT. V gene TRBV9 combines with J gene TRBJ1-1; the D gene is possibly TRBD1 (5 bases). The CDR3 has 14 amino acids. V gave up 3 bases and J gave up 6 bases, with 15 bases separating them. CDR1 is SGDLS and CDR2 is YYNGEE in the germline V gene.

The gene calls are TRBV30 and TRBJ2-2; 7 nucleotides line up with TRBD2. The germline V gene encodes CDR1 GTSNPN and CDR2 SVGIG (reference sequence). This CDR3 has 15 residues. The trim removed 7 bases at V and 2 bases at J, leaving 10 bases unmatched. DNA for the CDR3: TGTGCCTCGACCCCCGGGACTACAAACACCGGGGAGCTGTTTTTT. It specifies CASTPGTTNTGELFF.

This clone was seen only once. The chain is built from TRBV7-2 and TRBJ2-5; D gene uncertain. The V gene lost 5 bases and the J gene lost 2 bases, with 3 bases spanning the gap. The V gene's germline CDR1 is SGHTA and CDR2 FQGNSA. This CDR3 spans 11 amino acids. CDR3 sequence (DNA): TGTGCCAGCAGCGTACAAGAGACCCAGTACTTC. This translates into CASSVQETQYF. The whole variable domain, filled in from reference TRBV7-2 and TRBJ2-5, reads GAGVSQSPSNKVTEKGKDVELRCDPISGHTALYWYRQSLGQGLEFLIYFQGNSAPDKSGLPSDRFSAERTGGSVSTLTIQRTQQEDSAVYLCASSVQETQYFGPGTRLLVL.

This sequence joins TRBV5-1 and TRBJ2-7; possibly TRBD2 for D (6 bases). From germline, CDR1 is SGHRS and CDR2 YFSETQ. The CDR3 has 14 residues. V was clipped by 0 bases and J by 2 bases, with 9 bases between them. The CDR3 sequence: CASSLVTGAYEQYF. The CDR3 DNA reads as TGCGCCAGCAGCTTGGTAACGGGGGCCTACGAGCAGTACTTC.

This clone has a single count. This chain links TRBV7-8 with TRBJ1-5; the D gene is possibly TRBD1 (5 bases). This CDR3 comprises 20 residues. The V gene lost 1 base and the J gene lost 0 bases, with 22 bases spanning the gap. Germline loops: CDR1 SGHVS, CDR2 FQNEAQ. CDR3 residues: CASSLDLDGDSFYSNQPQHF. The CDR3 nucleotides read TGTGCCAGCAGCTTAGATTTGGACGGCGACAGTTTTTATAGCAATCAGCCCCAGCATTTT.